The 21 T cell receptor beta chains below come from one sample, sequenced in a study of patients and donors after allogeneic stem cell transplantation. TCRdb recomputed calls from the RT-PCR reads with MiXCR, one row per CDR3 protein. The repertoire includes 400,000 to 500,000 distinct CDR3 sequences, 16% of them detected once, and less than 8.5% sits in the top ten. Sequencing was performed on blood, either unsorted or a sorted T cell fraction (not recorded which). These receptors were obtained from a human donor who was either an allogeneic HSCT recipient or a stem cell or donor lymphocyte infusion donor (not recorded which). It is not recorded whose cells these are; they may come from a transplant donor.

The chain links TRBV6-4 to TRBJ1-2; TRBD1 is a possible D gene (6 bases). From germline, CDR1 is MRHNA and CDR2 SNTAGT. The V gene lost 10 bases and the J gene lost 0 bases, with 12 bases spanning the gap. This CDR3 comprises 13 residues. CDR3 amino acids: CATGEQANYGYTF. The CDR3 nucleotides are TGTGCCACAGGGGAGCAAGCTAACTATGGCTACACCTTC.

The rearrangement joins TRBV25-1 to TRBJ2-2; 9 bases are a match to TRBD1. V shed 6 bases and J 5 bases; nucleotides not matched to a gene: 7. CDR3 length equals 15 residues. Germline V gene data show CDR1 as MGHDK and CDR2 as SYGVNS. The CDR3 bases are TGTGCCAGCAGACCACAGGGGGCGGGAACCGGGGAGCTGTTTTTT. Residues: CASRPQGAGTGELFF.

This clonotype was detected a few times. The chain recombines TRBV11-2 with TRBJ1-2, with TRBD1 identical over 7 bases. J was trimmed by 4 bases and V by 7 bases; bases with no gene match: 12. The CDR3 sequence is 15 residues long. Germline CDR1 and CDR2: SGHAT and FQNNGV. The CDR3 nucleotides are TGTGCCAGCACTGGATCTGACAGGGCGGGCTATGGCTACACCTTC. It is translated as CASTGSDRAGYGYTF.

This sequence joins TRBV1 and TRBJ2-5; the table names TRBD2, a call not compared with the DNA. TRBV1 constitutes a pseudogene. The length of the CDR3 is 17 residues. CDR3 amino acids: CTSSHGSGASYQETQYF. CDR3 DNA sequence: TGCACCAGCAGCCATGGTAGCGGGGCTTCGTACCAAGAGACCCAGTACTTC.

V is TRBV18 and J is TRBJ1-1, with D perhaps TRBD1 (5 bases). V gave up 2 bases and J gave up 3 bases, with 10 bases separating them. Germline CDR1 is KGHSH and CDR2 is LQKENI. The CDR3 extends over 14 amino acids. The CDR3 coding sequence is TGTGCCAGCTCACCAAAGTCCAGGGACACTGAAGCTTTCTTT. Protein sequence: CASSPKSRDTEAFF.

V gene TRBV25-1 combines with J gene TRBJ2-3; no firm D call. V shed 4 bases and J shed 0 bases, with 11 bases lying between them. The CDR3 is made up of 15 amino acids. Germline V gene lookup returns CDR1 MGHDK and CDR2 SYGVNS. Here the CDR3 reads CASSVNILSTDTQYF. CDR3 coding DNA: TGTGCCAGCAGTGTAAACATACTCAGCACAGATACGCAGTATTTT.

This clonotype was seen more than once but under ten times. At one end, the junction sequence differs from germline, possibly due to a read error. V usage is TRBV7-9 and J usage is TRBJ1-2; D is ambiguous. CDR1 and CDR2 (germline): SEHNR, FQNEAQ (reference sequence). The CDR3 consists of 11 residues. DNA of the CDR3: TGTGCCAGCAGCTTAGCGGAGGTTCAGGCCTTC. Translated, it gives CASSLAEVQAF.

This clonotype was observed a few times. The chain combines TRBV24-1 with TRBJ2-3; 8 bases agree with TRBD2. The germline V gene encodes CDR1 KGHDR and CDR2 SFDVKD. The V and J ends lost 5 bases and 1 base, in that order; junction bases with no gene match: 7. There are 16 residues in the CDR3. CDR3 in DNA: TGTGCCACCAGTGTGAGACGAGCGGGGGGCACAGATACGCAGTATTTT. Translating it yields CATSVRRAGGTDTQYF.

This clonotype has a handful of counts. The V gene is TRBV21-1, the J gene TRBJ2-7. TRBV21-1 is marked as a pseudogene. This CDR3 has 15 residues. CDR3 loop: CASSKENRSSYEQYF. In DNA form, the CDR3 reads TGTGCCAGCAGCAAAGAAAACAGGAGCTCCTACGAGCAGTACTTC.

The rearrangement links TRBV24-1 to TRBJ2-5; D remains unclear. V lost 5 bases and J 4 bases, leaving 10 bases between the germline ends. Per germline, CDR1 KGHDR and CDR2 SFDVKD. The CDR3 consists of 13 residues. CDR3 amino acids: CATSGTVGETQYF. In DNA form, the CDR3 reads TGTGCCACCAGTGGGACGGTTGGAGAGACCCAGTACTTC.

This CDR3 is CASSPGRQTYNEQFF. CDR3 nucleotide sequence: TGTGCCAGCTCACCGGGTCGGCAGACCTACAATGAGCAGTTCTTC. The chain carries TRBV18 and TRBJ2-1, with unresolved D. The CDR3 covers 15 residues. Trimming removed 3 bases at V and 2 bases at J, with 11 bases between. Germline CDR1 and CDR2: KGHSH and LQKENI.

The rearrangement uses TRBV7-9 and TRBJ1-5; no reliable D call. V lost 7 bases to trimming and J lost 0 bases, with 13 bases between them. Germline V gene lookup returns CDR1 SEHNR and CDR2 FQNEAQ (reference sequence). This CDR3 has 15 amino acids. CDR3 amino acids: CASTDGGYSNQPQHF. CDR3 in DNA: TGTGCCAGCACGGATGGCGGCTATAGCAATCAGCCCCAGCATTTT.

This clonotype was detected a few times. This rearrangement joins TRBV14 to TRBJ2-7; 12 nucleotides align to TRBD1. Germline trimming cut 2 bases from V and 6 bases from J; bases unmatched to any gene: 8. Germline assignment: CDR1 SGHDN and CDR2 FVKESK. The CDR3 extends over 16 amino acids. CDR3 amino acids: CASSQLSGQGASEQYF. The CDR3 nucleotides are TGTGCCAGCAGCCAATTATCGGGACAGGGGGCATCCGAGCAGTACTTC.

In this sample, this clonotype turned up a few times. The V and J genes are TRBV2 and TRBJ2-7; TRBD2 is a possible D gene (6 bases). This CDR3 contains 14 residues. Germline V gene data show CDR1 as SNHLY and CDR2 as FYNNEI. Trimming pared 7 bases from V and 0 bases from J, leaving 13 bases between. CDR3 in amino acids: CASTPWGGSYEQYF. The CDR3 coding sequence is TGTGCCAGCACCCCTTGGGGAGGCTCCTACGAGCAGTACTTC.

This clonotype occurred a few times. The chain combines TRBV6-2 or TRBV6-3 with TRBJ2-7, with D possibly being TRBD1 (5 bases). The CDR3 has 13 amino acids. Germline V gene data show CDR1 as MNHEY and CDR2 as SVGEGT. V lost 6 bases and J 4 bases, leaving 13 bases between the germline ends. This chain's CDR3 is CASSSSGFYEQYF. The DNA for the CDR3 is TGTGCCAGCAGCTCCTCAGGGTTTTACGAGCAGTACTTC.

The rearrangement joins TRBV30 to TRBJ1-4, with 8 bases lining up with TRBD1. This CDR3 region has 15 residues. The germline CDR1 and CDR2 sequences are GTSNPN and SVGIG (reference sequence). Trimming took 2 bases from V and 4 from J; bases not matched to a gene: 6. CDR3 region: CAWSLRTGYNEKLFF. In DNA, the CDR3 is TGTGCCTGGAGTCTACGGACAGGGTATAATGAAAAACTGTTTTTT.

The sample holds a few counts of this clonotype. The chain links TRBV9 to TRBJ2-2; 7 bases are shared with TRBD1. V lost 6 bases and J lost 6; bases outside the gene matches: 8. The CDR3 loop spans 14 amino acids. Per the germline V gene, CDR1 is SGDLS and CDR2 is YYNGEE. The CDR3 DNA is TGTGCCAGCAAAAAAGGGGGCGATGCCGGGGAGCTGTTTTTT. It specifies CASKKGGDAGELFF.

This chain uses TRBV6-5 with TRBJ2-2, with D possibly being TRBD2 (5 bases). Per germline, CDR1 MNHEY and CDR2 SVGAGI. This CDR3 is built from 17 residues. V was clipped by 4 bases and J by 0 bases, with 15 bases between them. The CDR3 protein is CASSSPKAGSNTGELFF. The CDR3 region has the DNA TGTGCCAGCAGTTCCCCAAAGGCGGGTTCGAACACCGGGGAGCTGTTTTTT.

This chain uses TRBV5-6 with TRBJ2-1, with 11 bases identical to TRBD2. The trim removed 3 bases at V and 3 bases at J, leaving 5 bases unmatched. CDR3 length equals 16 residues. Per germline, CDR1 SGHDT and CDR2 YYEEEE. The CDR3 is CASSSLAGALYNEQFF. The CDR3 coding sequence is TGTGCCAGCAGCTCACTAGCGGGGGCCCTCTACAATGAGCAGTTCTTC. Full variable domain (outside the CDR3, taken from reference TRBV5-6 and TRBJ2-1): DAGVTQSPTHLIKTRGQQVTLRCSPKSGHDTVSWYQQALGQGPQFIFQYYEEEERQRGNFPDRFSGHQFPNYSSELNVNALLLGDSALYLCASSSLAGALYNEQFFGPGTRLTVL.

The sample holds many counts of this clonotype. This chain links TRBV6-5 with TRBJ2-2, with D unclear. V was shortened by 1 base and J by 4 bases, with 1 base between the two germline ends. Germline loops: CDR1 MNHEY, CDR2 SVGAGI. The CDR3 consists of 12 residues. In DNA form, the CDR3 reads TGTGCCAGCAGTTACTTCACCGGGGAGCTGTTTTTT. It yields the protein CASSYFTGELFF.

The sample holds a few counts of this clonotype. The chain links TRBV7-3 to TRBJ2-2; possibly TRBD2 for D (6 bases). From germline, CDR1 is SGHTA and CDR2 FQGTGA. Trimming took 1 base from V and 1 from J, leaving 13 bases between them. The CDR3 runs to 17 residues. As DNA, the CDR3 is TGTGCCAGCAGCTTAAGAGGGCGGGGCTTGAACACCGGGGAGCTGTTTTTT. Protein sequence: CASSLRGRGLNTGELFF.